The rows below give T cell receptor beta chains drawn from one sample of a study of blood T cell repertoires in COVID-19. TCRdb's table, derived via immunoSEQ multiplex PCR, lists solely in-frame clones and lacks some. Among some 68,000 clones, about 87% were seen once, and the ten largest hold 2% to 2.5%. Sequenced sample: peripheral blood. Receptors were obtained from a human donor in a cohort sampled during active COVID-19. Both conserved end residues are part of each CDR3. The D gene is left open where the match is weak. The listing skips clone size in some rows; elsewhere it reads once, few, many or a size class.

size,J,V,D,CDR3,DNA
-,TRBJ1-2,TRBV7-9,-,CASEGGSNGYTF,TGTGCCAGCGAAGGAGGGTCTAATGGCTACACCTTC
-,TRBJ2-1,TRBV4-3,-,CASSQAQSSGQFF,TGCGCCAGCAGCCAAGCCCAGAGTTCGGGGCAGTTCTTC
-,TRBJ1-2,TRBV6-5,-,CASSLRTASNYGYTF,TGTGCCAGCAGCCTCAGGACAGCTTCTAACTATGGCTACACCTTC
-,TRBJ2-7,TRBV6-5,TRBD2,CASTSGGPIGEQYF,TGTGCCAGCACTAGCGGGGGACCTATAGGCGAGCAGTACTTC
-,TRBJ2-7,TRBV19,TRBD2,CASSRYFGSGAYEQYF,TGTGCCAGTAGTAGGTACTTTGGTAGCGGGGCCTACGAGCAGTACTTC
-,TRBJ2-1,TRBV19,-,CASSPRTGNEQFF,TGTGCCAGTAGTCCACGGACTGGCAATGAGCAGTTCTTC
-,TRBJ2-2,TRBV24-1,TRBD2,CATWGGGDTGELFF,TGTGCCACCTGGGGTGGGGGGGACACCGGGGAGCTGTTTTTT
-,TRBJ1-2,TRBV29-1,-,CSVDRGRVYGYTF,TGCAGCGTTGACCGAGGGCGGGTCTATGGCTACACCTTC
-,TRBJ1-5,TRBV16,-,CASSLDGGVGQPQHF,TGTGCCAGCAGCCTCGATGGGGGGGTAGGTCAGCCCCAGCATTTT
-,TRBJ2-7,TRBV7-2,-,CASSLGAPEQYF,TGTGCCAGCAGCTTAGGAGCGCCCGAGCAGTACTTC
few,TRBJ2-1,TRBV28,TRBD2,CASSSTTRLLAGYNEQFF,TGTGCCAGCAGTTCAACCACACGTCTGCTAGCGGGCTACAATGAGCAGTTCTTC
-,TRBJ1-3,TRBV18,-,CASSPPEFGNTIYF,TGTGCCAGCTCACCACCGGAGTTCGGAAACACCATATATTTT